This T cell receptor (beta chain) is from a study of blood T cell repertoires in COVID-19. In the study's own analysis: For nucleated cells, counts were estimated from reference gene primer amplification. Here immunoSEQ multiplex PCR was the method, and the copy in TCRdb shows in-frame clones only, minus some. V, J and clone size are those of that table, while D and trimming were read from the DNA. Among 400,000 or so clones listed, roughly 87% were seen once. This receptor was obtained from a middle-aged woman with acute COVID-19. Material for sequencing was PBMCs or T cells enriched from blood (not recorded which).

CDR3 amino acids: CASSNSQNTEAFF. CDR3 nucleotides: TGTGCCAGTAGTAACAGCCAGAACACTGAAGCTTTCTTT. The chain employs TRBV19 and TRBJ1-1; D unresolved. There are 13 residues in the CDR3. Germline V gives CDR1 LNHDA, CDR2 SQIVND (reference sequence). V lost 4 bases, J lost 1 base, and 7 bases lay in between.